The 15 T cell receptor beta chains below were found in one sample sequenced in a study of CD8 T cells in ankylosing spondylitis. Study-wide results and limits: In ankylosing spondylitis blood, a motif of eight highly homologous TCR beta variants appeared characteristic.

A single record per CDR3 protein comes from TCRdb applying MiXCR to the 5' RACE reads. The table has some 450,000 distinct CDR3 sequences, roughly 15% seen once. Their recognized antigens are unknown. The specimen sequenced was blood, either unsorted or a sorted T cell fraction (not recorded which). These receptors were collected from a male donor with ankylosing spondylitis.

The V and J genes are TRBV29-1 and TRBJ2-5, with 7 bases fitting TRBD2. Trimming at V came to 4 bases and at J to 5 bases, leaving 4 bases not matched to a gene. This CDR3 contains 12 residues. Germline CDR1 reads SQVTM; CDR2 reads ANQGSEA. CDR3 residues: CSVVRGGETQYF. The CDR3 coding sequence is TGCAGCGTTGTGCGGGGAGGGGAGACCCAGTACTTC. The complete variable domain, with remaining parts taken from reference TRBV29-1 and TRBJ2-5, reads SAVISQKPSRDICQRGTSLTIQCQVDSQVTMMFWYRQQPGQSLTLIATANQGSEATYESGFVIDKFPISRPNLTFSTLTVSNMSPEDSSIYLCSVVRGGETQYFGPGTRLLVL.

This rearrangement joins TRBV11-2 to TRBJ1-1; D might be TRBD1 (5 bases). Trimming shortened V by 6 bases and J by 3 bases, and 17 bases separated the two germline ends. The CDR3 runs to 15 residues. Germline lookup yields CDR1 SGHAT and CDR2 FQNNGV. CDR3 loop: CASSLGGTGDTEAFF. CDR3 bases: TGTGCCAGCAGTTTGGGAGGGACGGGGGACACTGAAGCTTTCTTT.

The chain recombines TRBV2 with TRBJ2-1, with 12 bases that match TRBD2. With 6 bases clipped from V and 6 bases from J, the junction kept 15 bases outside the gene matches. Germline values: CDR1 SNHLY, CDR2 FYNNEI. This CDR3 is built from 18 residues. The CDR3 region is CASRDNLAGGPGGNEQFF. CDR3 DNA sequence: TGTGCCAGCAGAGACAACCTAGCGGGGGGGCCCGGGGGCAATGAGCAGTTCTTC. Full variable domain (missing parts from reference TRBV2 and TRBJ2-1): EPEVTQTPSHQVTQMGQEVILRCVPISNHLYFYWYRQILGQKVEFLVSFYNNEISEKSEIFDDQFSVERPDGSNFTLKIRSTKLEDSAMYFCASRDNLAGGPGGNEQFFGPGTRLTVL.

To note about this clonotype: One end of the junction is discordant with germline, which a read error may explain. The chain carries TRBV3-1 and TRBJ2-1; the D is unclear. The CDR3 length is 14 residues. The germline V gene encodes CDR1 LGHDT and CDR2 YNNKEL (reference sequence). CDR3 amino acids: CASSLLLSDNEQFF. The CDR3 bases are TGTGCCAGCAGCCTATTACTCTCCGACAATGAGCAGTTCTTC.

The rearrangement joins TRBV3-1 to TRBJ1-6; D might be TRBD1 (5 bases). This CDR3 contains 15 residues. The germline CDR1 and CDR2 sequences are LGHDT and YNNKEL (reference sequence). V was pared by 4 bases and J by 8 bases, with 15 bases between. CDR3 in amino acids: CASSRGDRGDSPLHF. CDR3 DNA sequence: TGTGCCAGCAGCCGGGGGGATCGGGGGGATTCACCCCTCCACTTT.

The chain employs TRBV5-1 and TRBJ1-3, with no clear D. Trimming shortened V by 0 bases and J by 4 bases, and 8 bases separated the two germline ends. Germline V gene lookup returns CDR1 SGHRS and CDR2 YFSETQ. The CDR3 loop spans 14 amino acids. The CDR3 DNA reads TGCGCCAGCAGCTTGGCGGACCCGGGAAACACCATATATTTT. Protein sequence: CASSLADPGNTIYF.

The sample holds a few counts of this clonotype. The CDR3 spells CASSPRGDRVRSTDTQYF. As DNA, the CDR3 is TGTGCCAGCAGCCCCCGGGGGGACAGGGTGAGGAGCACAGATACGCAGTATTTT. The chain combines TRBV3-1 with TRBJ2-3; 9 bases are shared with TRBD1. With V trimmed by 4 bases and J by 0 bases, 11 bases remained unmatched. The CDR3 is 18 residues long. Per the germline V gene, CDR1 is LGHDT and CDR2 is YNNKEL (reference sequence).

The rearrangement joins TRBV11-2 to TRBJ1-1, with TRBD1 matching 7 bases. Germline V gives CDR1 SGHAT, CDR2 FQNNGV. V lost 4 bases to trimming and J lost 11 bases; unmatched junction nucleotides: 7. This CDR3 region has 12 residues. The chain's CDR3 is CASSSDRVGAFF. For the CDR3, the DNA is TGTGCCAGCAGCTCCGACAGGGTGGGGGCTTTCTTT.

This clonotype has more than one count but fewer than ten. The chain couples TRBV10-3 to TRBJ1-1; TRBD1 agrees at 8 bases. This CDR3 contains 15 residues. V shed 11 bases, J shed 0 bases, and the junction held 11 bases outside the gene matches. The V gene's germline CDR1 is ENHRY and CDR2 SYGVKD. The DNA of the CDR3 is TGTGCCGCCGGGACAGGCGAACGGGTGAACACTGAAGCTTTCTTT. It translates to CAAGTGERVNTEAFF.

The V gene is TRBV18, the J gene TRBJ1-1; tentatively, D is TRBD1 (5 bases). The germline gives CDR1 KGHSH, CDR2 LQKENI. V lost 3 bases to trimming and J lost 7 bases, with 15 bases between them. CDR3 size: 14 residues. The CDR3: CASSPGPQGGEAFF. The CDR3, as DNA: TGTGCCAGCTCACCGGGACCCCAAGGTGGTGAAGCTTTCTTT. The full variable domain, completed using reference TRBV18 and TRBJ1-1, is NAGVMQNPRHLVRRRGQEARLRCSPMKGHSHVYWYRQLPEEGLKFMVYLQKENIIDESGMPKERFSAEFPKEGPSILRIQQVVRGDSAAYFCASSPGPQGGEAFFGQGTRLTVV.

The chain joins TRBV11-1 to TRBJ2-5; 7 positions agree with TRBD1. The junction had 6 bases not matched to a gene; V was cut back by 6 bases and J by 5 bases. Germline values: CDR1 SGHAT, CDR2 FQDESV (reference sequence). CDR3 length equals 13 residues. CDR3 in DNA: TGTGCCAGCAGAACACAGGGGCGGGAGACCCAGTACTTC. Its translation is CASRTQGRETQYF. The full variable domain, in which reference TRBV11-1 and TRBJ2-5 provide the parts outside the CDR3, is EAEVAQSPRYKITEKSQAVAFWCDPISGHATLYWYRQILGQGPELLVQFQDESVVDDSQLPKDRFSAERLKGVDSTLKIQPAELGDSAMYLCASRTQGRETQYFGPGTRLLVL.

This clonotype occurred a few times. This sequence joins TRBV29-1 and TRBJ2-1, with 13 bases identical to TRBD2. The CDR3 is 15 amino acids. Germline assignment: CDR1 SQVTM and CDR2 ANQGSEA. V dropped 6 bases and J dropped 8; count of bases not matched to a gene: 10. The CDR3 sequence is CSVSWGTSGEDEQFF. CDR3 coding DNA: TGCAGCGTCTCATGGGGGACTAGCGGGGAAGATGAGCAGTTCTTC.

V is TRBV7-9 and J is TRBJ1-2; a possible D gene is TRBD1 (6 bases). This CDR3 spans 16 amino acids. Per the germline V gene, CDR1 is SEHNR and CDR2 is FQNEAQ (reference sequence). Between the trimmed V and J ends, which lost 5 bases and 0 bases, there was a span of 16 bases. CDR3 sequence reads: CASSTLGQKANYGYTF. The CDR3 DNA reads TGTGCCAGCAGCACGCTCGGACAGAAAGCTAACTATGGCTACACCTTC.

The DNA of the CDR3 is TGTGCCAGCAGGCCGGCTACAGGGGTTTTGGCACCCCTCCACTTT. It translates to CASRPATGVLAPLHF. The rearrangement joins TRBV6-2 or TRBV6-3 to TRBJ1-6; 7 bases map to TRBD1. Germline lookup yields CDR1 MNHEY and CDR2 SVGEGT. The CDR3 is 15 amino acids. Trimming at V came to 6 bases and at J to 11 bases, leaving 13 bases not matched to a gene.

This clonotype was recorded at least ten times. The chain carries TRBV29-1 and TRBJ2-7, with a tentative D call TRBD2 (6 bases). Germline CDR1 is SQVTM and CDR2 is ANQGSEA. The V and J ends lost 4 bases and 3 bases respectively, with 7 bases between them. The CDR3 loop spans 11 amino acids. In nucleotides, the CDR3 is TGCAGCGTTGGGGACTTCTACGAGCAGTACTTC. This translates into CSVGDFYEQYF.